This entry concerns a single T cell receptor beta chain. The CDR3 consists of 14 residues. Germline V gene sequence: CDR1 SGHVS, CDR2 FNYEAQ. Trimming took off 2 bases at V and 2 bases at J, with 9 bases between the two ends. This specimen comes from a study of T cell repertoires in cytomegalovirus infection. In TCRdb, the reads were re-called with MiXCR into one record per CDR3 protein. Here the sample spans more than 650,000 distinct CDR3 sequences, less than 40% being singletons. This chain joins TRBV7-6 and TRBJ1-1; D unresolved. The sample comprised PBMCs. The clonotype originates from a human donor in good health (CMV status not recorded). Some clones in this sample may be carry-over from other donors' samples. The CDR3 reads CASSLFPANTEAFF. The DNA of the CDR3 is TGTGCCAGCAGCTTATTTCCGGCCAACACTGAAGCTTTCTTT.